A selection of T cell receptor beta chains follows, all from one sample in a study of T cell responses to AZD1222 COVID-19 vaccine. TCRdb keeps only in-frame clones here, not all; method: immunoSEQ multiplex PCR. The profile shows roughly 150,000 clones, roughly 90% of them singletons. The specimen comprised peripheral blood, sampled on day 0 of AZD1222 vaccination. These receptors originate from an adult in good health. Each CDR3 is given with its conserved first and last residue.

j_gene,v_gene,CDR3aa
TRBJ1-1,TRBV7-9,CASSLQGGNTEAFF
TRBJ1-5,TRBV19,CASSTRDRGLSNQPQHF
TRBJ2-7,TRBV18,CASSPVVGDNEQYF
TRBJ1-1,TRBV5-1,CASSLRSYTEAFF
TRBJ2-3,TRBV27,CASSSLSREGSADTQYF
TRBJ2-7,TRBV29-1,CSVLGTGGFEQYF
TRBJ2-1,TRBV7-6,CASSLVAGGLYNEQFF
TRBJ1-2,TRBV5-1,CASATGDSNYGYTF
TRBJ2-7,TRBV7-8,CASSLVGRDEQYF
TRBJ2-2,TRBV30,CAWSPLGGGRLYGELFF
TRBJ1-1,TRBV7-2,CASSLGLGGPEAFF
TRBJ2-1,TRBV7-9,CASSLAGGRYNEQFF
TRBJ1-1,TRBV19,CASTLTGAGTEAFF
TRBJ1-3,TRBV7-6,CASSPAGAGNTIYF
TRBJ2-3,TRBV6-4,CASSANPGLSTDTQYF
TRBJ1-2,TRBV6-4,CASSDSRTVFHYGYTF
TRBJ1-6,TRBV7-8,CASSLEGNSPLHF
TRBJ1-2,TRBV7-8,CASSPRTGGYTF
TRBJ2-2,TRBV5-1,CASSSSGRGRERLFF
TRBJ2-1,TRBV2,CASSVRGSYNEQFF
TRBJ1-4,TRBV18,CASSQGQGRGEKLFF
TRBJ1-6,TRBV24-1,CATKDVANSPLHF
TRBJ1-4,TRBV2,CASSRGRWSTNEKLFF
TRBJ1-2,TRBV6-5,CASSLREGSTYGYTF
TRBJ2-3,TRBV29-1,CSVDPRAGGITDTQYF
TRBJ2-1,TRBV10-2,CASSGKGLRGYGDEQFF
TRBJ2-1,TRBV11-3,CASSFRLAGVSEQFF
TRBJ1-5,TRBV12-5,CASAPRLGEAQHF
TRBJ2-7,TRBV20-1,CSARSGYEQYF
TRBJ2-2,TRBV2,CASSWTVSGSGTGELFF
TRBJ2-2,TRBV3-1/TRBV3-2,CASSQGPHDTGELFF
TRBJ1-4,TRBV10-2,CASSEPTGTGPEKLFF
TRBJ2-3,TRBV7-3,CASSLGGEDTQYF
TRBJ2-3,TRBV11-3,CASSTSGVSTDTQYF
TRBJ1-2,TRBV25-1,CASSAHREPNYYGYTF
TRBJ2-2,TRBV18,CASSVERTGELFF
TRBJ2-7,TRBV10-3,CAIRVGDLSYEQYF
TRBJ1-1,TRBV6-5,CASSPRPLTGGAFF
TRBJ1-1,TRBV10-1,CASSASVFADTEAFF
TRBJ2-2,TRBV11-2,CASSPVGMNTGELFF